Presented here are 24 T cell receptor beta chains from one specimen sequenced in a study of T cells in Graves' hyperthyroidism and ophthalmopathy. The investigators amplified TCR beta CDR3 regions from RNA transcripts. A set of HTBI primers served as the primers for a first-round RT-PCR of the TCR CDR3. Each CDR3 protein gets one entry after TCRdb re-called the multiplex PCR reads with MiXCR. The sample holds 550,000 to 800,000 distinct CDR3 sequences, roughly 17% seen once. The specimen was blood. The receptors originated from a middle-aged man with Graves' hyperthyroidism.

This clonotype was observed at least ten times. J is TRBJ2-5 and V is TRBV11-2; 11 nucleotides line up with TRBD2. CDR3 length: 16 amino acids. The V gene end was trimmed by 5 bases and the J gene end by 1 base; junction bases not matched to a gene: 6. CDR1 and CDR2 from the germline V gene are SGHAT and FQNNGV. The CDR3 is CASSRISGRAQETQYF. The CDR3 nucleotides read TGTGCCAGCAGCCGAATTAGCGGGAGGGCCCAAGAGACCCAGTACTTC.

This clonotype was seen at least ten times. The CDR3 nucleotides are TGTGCCAGCAGTCCCGGACTAGCGGGAGCAATGTCAGATACGCAGTATTTT. Protein product: CASSPGLAGAMSDTQYF. The rearrangement joins TRBV12-3 or TRBV12-4 to TRBJ2-3, with 13 bases matching TRBD2. This CDR3 contains 17 residues. The ends lost 5 bases at V and 4 bases at J; junction bases unmatched: 9.

This clonotype was recorded at least ten times. The V gene is TRBV7-3, the J gene TRBJ2-1; 10 bases line up with TRBD2. The CDR3 covers 16 residues. The germline gives CDR1 SGHTA, CDR2 FQGTGA. Trimming took 5 bases from V and 8 from J; bases not matched to a gene: 12. The CDR3 bases are TGTGCCAGCAGCCTCAGTGTACTAGCGGGATTGGATGAGCAGTTCTTC. It is translated as CASSLSVLAGLDEQFF.

The J gene is TRBJ1-4, the V gene TRBV20-1, with 10 bases that match TRBD1. V lost 0 bases and J lost 7; bases outside the gene matches: 5. The CDR3 sequence is 15 residues long. Germline CDR1 DFQATT, CDR2 SNEGSKA (reference sequence). The CDR3 DNA reads as TGCAGTGCTAGAGACGGGACAGGGGAAAGTGAAAAACTGTTTTTT. Encoded protein: CSARDGTGESEKLFF.

This clonotype was counted at least ten times. The gene calls are TRBV7-9 and TRBJ2-5; tentatively, D is TRBD1 (5 bases). With 4 bases removed from V and 1 base from J, the gap between germline ends came to 13 bases. In germline, CDR1 is SEHNR, CDR2 FQNEAQ (reference sequence). The CDR3 has 15 amino acids. The CDR3 coding sequence is TGTGCCAGCAGCTCCAGCGATGGGGCCCAAGAGACCCAGTACTTC. It encodes CASSSSDGAQETQYF.

The gene calls are TRBV4-1 and TRBJ1-3, with TRBD1 matching over 8 bases. This CDR3 has 17 residues. Germline CDR1 MGHRA, CDR2 YSYEKL. The V gene end was trimmed by 1 base and the J gene end by 1 base; junction bases not matched to a gene: 6. DNA of the CDR3: TGCGCCAGCAGCCAAGGTAGACAGGGGATGTCTGGAAACACCATATATTTT. Amino acids: CASSQGRQGMSGNTIYF.

The CDR3 coding sequence is TGTGCCAGCAGTGAAGCGAAGGGGCGCATGAACACTGAAGCTTTCTTT. Encoded protein: CASSEAKGRMNTEAFF. The rearrangement joins TRBV2 to TRBJ1-1; tentatively, D is TRBD1 (5 bases). V shed 0 bases and J shed 0 bases, with 11 bases lying between them. There are 16 residues in the CDR3. The V gene's germline CDR1 is SNHLY and CDR2 FYNNEI.

This clonotype was counted ten times or more. J is TRBJ1-2 and V is TRBV28, with a tentative D call TRBD1 (5 bases). Trimming removed 2 bases from V and 6 bases from J, with 13 bases in between. CDR1 is MDHEN and CDR2 is SYDVKM in the germline V gene. The CDR3 sequence is 14 residues long. Written as DNA, the CDR3 is TGTGCCAGCAGTTTAACTGGGCAGGGTCATGGCTACACCTTC. Translation: CASSLTGQGHGYTF.

The V gene is TRBV19, the J gene TRBJ2-7; D might be TRBD2 (6 bases). CDR3 length equals 14 residues. Between the trimmed V and J ends, which lost 3 bases and 2 bases, there was a span of 11 bases. The germline gives CDR1 LNHDA, CDR2 SQIVND (reference sequence). CDR3 region: CASSILAETYEQYF. The CDR3 nucleotides read TGTGCCAGTAGTATCTTAGCGGAGACCTACGAGCAGTACTTC.

In this sample, this clonotype turned up many times. At one boundary the junction diverges from the germline segment, which might be a read error. V gene TRBV2 combines with J gene TRBJ1-2; TRBD1 matches 8 bases. The CDR3 consists of 15 residues. CDR1 is SNHLY and CDR2 is FYNNEI in the germline V gene. The CDR3 region has the DNA TGTGCCAGCAGTTACGGACAGGGCATAGGCTATGGCTGCACCTTC. Translated, it gives CASSYGQGIGYGCTF.

This clonotype was found a few times. The rearrangement uses TRBV19 and TRBJ2-1; tentative D call: TRBD2 (6 bases). Germline CDR1 LNHDA, CDR2 SQIVND (reference sequence). Trimming removed 5 bases at V and 2 bases at J, with 13 bases between. The CDR3 contains 15 residues. CDR3: CASSVAALTYNEQFF. The CDR3 DNA sequence: TGTGCCAGTAGTGTAGCGGCACTTACCTACAATGAGCAGTTCTTC.

With respect to this clonotype: The final CDR3 position lacks the conserved phenylalanine or tryptophan, pointing to a likely read error. The V call is TRBV5-1, the J call TRBJ1-1; 7 nucleotides line up with TRBD1. CDR1 is SGHRS, CDR2 YFSETQ, per germline. This CDR3 is 14 amino acids long. The V gene end was trimmed by 4 bases and the J gene end by 3 bases; junction bases not matched to a gene: 6. The CDR3 loop reads CASSPWDSDTEAFS. CDR3 nucleotide sequence: TGCGCCAGCAGCCCGTGGGACAGTGACACTGAAGCTTTCTCT.

The chain carries TRBV6-1 and TRBJ2-3, with D uncertain. V dropped 5 bases and J dropped 1 base, with 19 bases sitting between them. CDR3 length equals 17 residues. Germline V gene sequence: CDR1 MNHNS, CDR2 SASEGT. CDR3 sequence reads: CASSFPPTQLGTDTQYF. The CDR3 nucleotides read TGTGCCAGCAGTTTCCCGCCGACTCAGCTGGGCACAGATACGCAGTATTTT.

Ten or more counts support this clonotype. J is TRBJ1-1 and V is TRBV10-2, with D possibly being TRBD1 (6 bases). The V end was cut by 2 bases, the J end by 6 bases, with 7 bases between. CDR3 length: 12 residues. Germline-derived CDR1 and CDR2 are WSHSY and SAAADI. The CDR3 sequence: CASSEEGAEAFF. As DNA, the CDR3 is TGCGCCAGCAGTGAGGAGGGGGCTGAAGCTTTCTTT.

This clonotype has ten or more counts. A much larger clone lies one base from this, so it may be a read error. The rearrangement links TRBV10-3 to TRBJ2-3; D uncertain. The CDR3 loop spans 11 amino acids. The germline V gene has CDR1 ENHRY and CDR2 SYGVKD. V lost 2 bases and J lost 3, with 0 bases in between. The CDR3 protein is CAISETDTQYF. CDR3 sequence (DNA): TGTGCCATCAGTGAGACAGATACGCAGTATTTT.

This clonotype was found many times. This rearrangement joins TRBV24-1 to TRBJ1-2; unclear D gene. From germline, CDR1 is KGHDR and CDR2 SFDVKD. V was pared by 3 bases and J by 3 bases, with 10 bases between. This CDR3 contains 14 residues. In DNA, the CDR3 is TGTGCCACCAGTGATCCCTCTCTAGACTATGGCTACACCTTC. Protein sequence: CATSDPSLDYGYTF.

This chain joins TRBV28 and TRBJ1-1; 8 bases align to TRBD1. Per germline, CDR1 MDHEN and CDR2 SYDVKM. V shed 7 bases, J shed 3 bases, and the junction held 10 bases outside the gene matches. This CDR3 contains 15 residues. CDR3 nucleotide sequence: TGTGCCAGCAAGAGCCAGGGGGCGTCCGACACTGAAGCTTTCTTT. This encodes CASKSQGASDTEAFF.

The V call is TRBV24-1, the J call TRBJ2-1; no clear D gene. This CDR3 region has 13 residues. Germline V gene sequence: CDR1 KGHDR, CDR2 SFDVKD. V was shortened by 9 bases and J by 0 bases, with 8 bases between the two germline ends. The chain's CDR3 is CATGKSSYNEQFF. In nucleotides, the CDR3 is TGTGCCACCGGCAAGAGCTCCTACAATGAGCAGTTCTTC.

The chain carries TRBV9 and TRBJ1-6, with a possible D match to TRBD1 (6 bases). The germline V gene encodes CDR1 SGDLS and CDR2 YYNGEE. V lost 0 bases, J lost 10 bases, and 20 bases lay in between. The length of the CDR3 is 17 residues. The CDR3 coding sequence is TGTGCCAGCAGCGTAGACCCCCCGGGGGCGGGGAGGTCACCCCTCCACTTT. It yields the protein CASSVDPPGAGRSPLHF.

In this sample, this clonotype turned up many times. The rearrangement joins TRBV7-2 to TRBJ1-6, with a weak D call TRBD1 (5 bases). The CDR3 extends over 14 amino acids. CDR1 is SGHTA, CDR2 FQGNSA, per germline. The V end lost 3 bases, the J end lost 8 bases, and 11 bases lay between the germline ends. Here the CDR3 DNA reads TGTGCCAGCAGCTTGGGACCGACCCATTCACCCCTCCACTTT. It codes for CASSLGPTHSPLHF.

This clonotype was observed a few times. This chain connects TRBV5-8 to TRBJ1-1; 7 nucleotides align to TRBD1. CDR3 length equals 15 residues. J lost 3 bases, V lost 2 bases, and 7 bases had no gene match. Looked up from germline, CDR1 is SGHTS and CDR2 is YDEGEE. The CDR3 reads CASSFTGVRYTEAFF. DNA of the CDR3: TGTGCCAGCAGCTTTACAGGGGTGCGGTACACTGAAGCTTTCTTT.

This clonotype was counted ten times or more. The J gene is TRBJ2-3, the V gene TRBV24-1; D ambiguous. Between the trimmed V and J ends, which lost 3 bases and 1 base, there was a span of 13 bases. The CDR3 runs 16 residues. The germline V gene encodes CDR1 KGHDR and CDR2 SFDVKD. The CDR3 nucleotides are TGTGCCACCAGTGATCTTCGACCGTTCGGCACAGATACGCAGTATTTT. Amino acid sequence: CATSDLRPFGTDTQYF.

This clonotype was found many times. The chain is built from TRBV12-3 or TRBV12-4 and TRBJ1-2; D is unclear. The V end was cut by 3 bases, the J end by 8 bases, with 7 bases between. The CDR3 runs 11 residues. The CDR3 spells CASSFMRGYTF. Written as DNA, the CDR3 is TGTGCCAGCAGTTTTATGAGAGGCTACACCTTC.

The sample holds many counts of this clonotype. Here the CDR3 DNA reads TGTGCCAGCAGTTTGGCCATAGCGTATGAGCAGTTCTTC. Translation gives CASSLAIAYEQFF. V usage is TRBV27 and J usage is TRBJ2-1; D perhaps matches TRBD2 (5 bases). V was shortened by 3 bases and J by 8 bases, with 11 bases between the two germline ends. This CDR3 spans 13 amino acids. Germline V gene lookup returns CDR1 MNHEY and CDR2 SMNVEV (reference sequence).